This is a list of T cell receptor beta chains from one sample in a study of cytomegalovirus exposure and HLA in healthy donors. The method was immunoSEQ multiplex PCR; TCRdb's version includes in-frame clones alone and lacks a portion of them. This table holds fewer than 200,000 clones, around 68% found once. Sequencing was done on a sample of PBMCs. Source of these receptors: a girl aged 10 to 17 in good health and CMV-seronegative. Each CDR3 is given without its conserved first and last residue. A D gene is named only where the DNA matches it firmly.

TRBV5-1	TRBD1	TRBJ1-2	ASSPFAGGATNYGYT
TRBV7-9	-	TRBJ1-2	ASGSQGSDNYGYT
TRBV30	TRBD1	TRBJ2-7	AWSRTGGGYEQY
TRBV21-1	-	TRBJ1-2	ASSKNSRGAGGYT
TRBV6-5	-	TRBJ1-1	ASSYSQVEAF
TRBV5-6	TRBD1	TRBJ2-7	ASSPGPRGGGEQY
TRBV11-2	TRBD2	TRBJ2-7	ASRRASGVPGEQY
TRBV15	-	TRBJ2-7	ATSRLPSPSYEQY
TRBV6-6	-	TRBJ1-2	ASRHRDGYGYT
TRBV29-1	TRBD1	TRBJ1-5	SVVETGSNQPQH
TRBV6-5	TRBD1	TRBJ1-2	ASSYLGQFSGGYT
TRBV14	TRBD1	TRBJ1-2	ASSSDRAYGYT
TRBV20-1	TRBD1	TRBJ2-7	SAPTGGEQY
TRBV6-5	-	TRBJ2-2	ASSPGTTNTGELF
TRBV5-1	-	TRBJ1-5	ASSPQGISNQPQH
TRBV2	TRBD1	TRBJ2-7	ASSVGTETYEQY
TRBV9	-	TRBJ2-3	ASSVGLNTDTQY
TRBV6-1	-	TRBJ2-1	ATWDSVYEQF
TRBV18	-	TRBJ1-5	ASSPDYSTNQPQH
TRBV29-1	TRBD2	TRBJ2-1	SVGTSGGIYYNEQF
TRBV28	-	TRBJ1-2	ASSFDRGNYGYT
TRBV30	-	TRBJ1-4	AWSGGRLGTLF
TRBV9	-	TRBJ1-1	ASSGGSHTEAF
TRBV9	-	TRBJ1-2	ASSSGVYGYT
TRBV14	TRBD1	TRBJ1-1	ASSPKRGAQGDTEAF
TRBV21-1	-	TRBJ1-4	ASSKVGGTTTNEKLF
TRBV2	TRBD1	TRBJ1-5	ASSDLGQGNQPQH
TRBV10-3	-	TRBJ2-6	AISEGGSLT